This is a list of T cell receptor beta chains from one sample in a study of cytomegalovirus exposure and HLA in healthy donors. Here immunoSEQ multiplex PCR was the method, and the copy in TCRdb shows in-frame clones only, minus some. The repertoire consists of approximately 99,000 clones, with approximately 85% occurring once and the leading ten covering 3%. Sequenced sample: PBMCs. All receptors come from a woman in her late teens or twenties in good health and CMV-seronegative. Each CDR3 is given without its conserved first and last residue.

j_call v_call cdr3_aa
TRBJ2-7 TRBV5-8 ASSSQGQAPYEQY
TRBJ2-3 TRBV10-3 AISEVLAIPTDTQY
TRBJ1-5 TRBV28 ASRHRNYSNQPQH
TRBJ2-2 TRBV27 ASSLSRGGELF
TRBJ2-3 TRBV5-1 ASSLFRGGSTDTQY
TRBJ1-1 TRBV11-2 ASSLGERTEAF
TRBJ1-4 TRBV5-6 ASSLRFLAGEKLF
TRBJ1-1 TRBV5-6 ASSTRQGIDTEAF
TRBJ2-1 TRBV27 ASSSGDRGRGNNEQF
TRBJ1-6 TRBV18 ASSPGTGGANSPLH
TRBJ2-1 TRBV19 ASGLGLAGNEQF
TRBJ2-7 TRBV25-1 ASSVTSGETYEQY
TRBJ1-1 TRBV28 ASILSKGGAGAF
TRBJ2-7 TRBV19 ASSIGDTVPSYEQY
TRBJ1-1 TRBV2 ASSDSQQGLYTEAF
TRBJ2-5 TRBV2 ASRGEETQY
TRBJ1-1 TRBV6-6 ASSYSGSLTEAF
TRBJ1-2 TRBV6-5 ASTGQGADYGYT
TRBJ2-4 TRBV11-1 ASSLNRVNIQY
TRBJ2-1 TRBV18 ASSPQGNNEQF
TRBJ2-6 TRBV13 ASSFFTGGGANVLT
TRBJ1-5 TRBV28 ASSPYSNQPQH
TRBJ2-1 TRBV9 ASSVAGASYNEQF
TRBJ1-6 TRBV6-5 ASSYTGGGSPLH
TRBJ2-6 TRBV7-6 ASSGGGWGPVSGANVLT
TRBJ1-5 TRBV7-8 ASSLGGTGGQPQH
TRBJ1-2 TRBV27 ASSSTGLTNYGYT
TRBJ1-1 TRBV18 ASSPQGGSTEAF
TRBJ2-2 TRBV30 AWSLHSGTGELF
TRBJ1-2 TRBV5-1 ASSLDSGPSYGYT